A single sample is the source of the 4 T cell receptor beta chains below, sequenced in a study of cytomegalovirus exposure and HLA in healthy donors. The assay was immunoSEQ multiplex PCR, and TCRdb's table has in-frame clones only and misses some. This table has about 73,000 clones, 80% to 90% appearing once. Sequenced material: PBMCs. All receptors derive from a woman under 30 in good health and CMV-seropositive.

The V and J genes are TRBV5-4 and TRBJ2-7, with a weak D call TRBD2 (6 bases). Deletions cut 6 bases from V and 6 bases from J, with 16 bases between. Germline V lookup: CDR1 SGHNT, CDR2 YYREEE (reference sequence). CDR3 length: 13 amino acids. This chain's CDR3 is CASMRDSQGEQYF. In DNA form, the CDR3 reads TGTGCCAGCATGCGGGACTCTCAAGGCGAGCAGTACTTC.

CDR3 region: CATFAGASHSPLHF. The CDR3, as DNA: TGTGCCACTTTTGCGGGGGCAAGTCATTCACCCCTCCACTTT. The chain recombines TRBV28 with TRBJ1-6; D is perhaps TRBD1 (6 bases). This CDR3 has 14 residues. V was pared by 10 bases and J by 8 bases, with 18 bases between. Per germline, CDR1 MDHEN and CDR2 SYDVKM.

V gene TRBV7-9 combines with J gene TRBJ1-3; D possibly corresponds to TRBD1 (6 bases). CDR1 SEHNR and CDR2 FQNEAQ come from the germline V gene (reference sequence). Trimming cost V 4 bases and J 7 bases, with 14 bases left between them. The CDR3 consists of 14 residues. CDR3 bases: TGTGCCAGCAGCTCCACAGGGATTGGGAACACCATATATTTT. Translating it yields CASSSTGIGNTIYF.

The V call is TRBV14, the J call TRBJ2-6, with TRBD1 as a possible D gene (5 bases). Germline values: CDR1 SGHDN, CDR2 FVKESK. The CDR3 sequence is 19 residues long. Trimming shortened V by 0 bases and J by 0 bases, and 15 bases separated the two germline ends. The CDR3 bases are TGTGCCAGCAGCCAAGATCCGGCAGGGTTAAGCTCTGGGGCCAACGTCCTGACTTTC. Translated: CASSQDPAGLSSGANVLTF.